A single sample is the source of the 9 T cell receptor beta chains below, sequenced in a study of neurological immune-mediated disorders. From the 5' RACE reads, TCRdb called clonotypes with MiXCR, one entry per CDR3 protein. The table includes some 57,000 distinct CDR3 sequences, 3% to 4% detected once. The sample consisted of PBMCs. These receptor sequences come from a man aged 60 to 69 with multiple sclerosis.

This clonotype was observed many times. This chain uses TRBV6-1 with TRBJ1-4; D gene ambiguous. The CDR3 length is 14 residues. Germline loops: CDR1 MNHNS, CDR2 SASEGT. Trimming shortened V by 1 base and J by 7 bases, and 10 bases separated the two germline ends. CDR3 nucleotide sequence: TGTGCCAGCAGTGAAGGGGGTTCGAGTGAAAAACTGTTTTTT. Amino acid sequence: CASSEGGSSEKLFF.

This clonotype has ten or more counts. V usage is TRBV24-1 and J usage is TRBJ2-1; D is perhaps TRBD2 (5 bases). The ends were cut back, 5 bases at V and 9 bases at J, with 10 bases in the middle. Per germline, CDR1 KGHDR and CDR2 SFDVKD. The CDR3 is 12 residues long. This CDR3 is CATSVGKGEQFF. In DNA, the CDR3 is TGTGCCACCAGTGTCGGGAAGGGTGAGCAGTTCTTC.

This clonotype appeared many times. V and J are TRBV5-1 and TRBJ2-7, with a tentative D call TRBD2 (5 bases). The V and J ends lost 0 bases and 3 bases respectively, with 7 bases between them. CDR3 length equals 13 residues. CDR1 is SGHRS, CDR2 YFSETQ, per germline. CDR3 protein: CASSLERNYEQYF. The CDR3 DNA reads TGCGCCAGCAGCTTGGAGCGGAACTACGAGCAGTACTTC.

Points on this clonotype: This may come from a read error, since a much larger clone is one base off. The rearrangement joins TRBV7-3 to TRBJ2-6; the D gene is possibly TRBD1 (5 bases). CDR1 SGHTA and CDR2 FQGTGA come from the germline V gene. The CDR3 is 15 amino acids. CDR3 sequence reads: CASSLTGSGAKVLTF. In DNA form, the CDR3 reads TGTGCCAGCAGCTTAACCGGTTCTGGGGCCAAAGTCCTGACTTTC.

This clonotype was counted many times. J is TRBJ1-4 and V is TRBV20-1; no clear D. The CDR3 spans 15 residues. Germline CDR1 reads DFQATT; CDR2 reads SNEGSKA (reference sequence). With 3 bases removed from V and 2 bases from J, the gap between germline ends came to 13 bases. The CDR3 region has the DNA TGCAGTGCTAGTAATAGGGCTGAGACTAATGAAAAACTGTTTTTT. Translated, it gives CSASNRAETNEKLFF.

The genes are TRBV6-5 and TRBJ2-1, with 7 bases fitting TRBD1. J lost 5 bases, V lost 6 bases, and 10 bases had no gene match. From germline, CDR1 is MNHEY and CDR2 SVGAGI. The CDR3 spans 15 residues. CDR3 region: CASSVVGGTDNEQFF. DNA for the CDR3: TGTGCCAGCAGCGTGGTAGGGGGCACAGACAATGAGCAGTTCTTC.

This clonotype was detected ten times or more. The CDR3: CATGTGTGSTGELFF. In nucleotides, the CDR3 is TGTGCCACCGGGACCGGGACAGGGTCCACCGGGGAGCTGTTTTTT. V gene TRBV15 combines with J gene TRBJ2-2, with 9 bases identical to TRBD1. The J segment lost 4 bases and the V segment lost 8 bases, leaving 8 bases of the junction unmatched. The germline V gene has CDR1 LNHNV and CDR2 YYDKDF (reference sequence). The CDR3 consists of 15 residues.

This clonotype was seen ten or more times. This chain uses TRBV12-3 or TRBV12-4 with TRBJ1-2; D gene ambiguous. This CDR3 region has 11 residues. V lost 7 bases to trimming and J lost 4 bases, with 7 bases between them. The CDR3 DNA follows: TGTGCCAGCACATCTATCTATGGCTACACCTTC. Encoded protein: CASTSIYGYTF.

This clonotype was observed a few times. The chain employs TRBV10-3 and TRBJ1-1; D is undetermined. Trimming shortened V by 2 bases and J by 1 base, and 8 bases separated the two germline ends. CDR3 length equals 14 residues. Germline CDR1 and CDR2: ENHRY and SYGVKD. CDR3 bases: TGTGCCATCAGTGAGACCTCCAAGAACACTGAAGCTTTCTTT. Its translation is CAISETSKNTEAFF.